A single sample is the source of the 25 T cell receptor beta chains below, sequenced in a study of shared clonotypes between healthy human individuals. The table came from immunoSEQ multiplex PCR; TCRdb's copy has only in-frame clones and leaves some out. The sample consists of roughly 500,000 clones, about 96% of them appearing once. The sample taken for sequencing was naive CD4+ T cells sorted from blood. Described subset: CD45RA+ positively selected. The receptors derive from a woman aged 25 to 39 in good health.

The V and J genes are TRBV30 and TRBJ1-1; D may be TRBD1 (5 bases). Germline lookup yields CDR1 GTSNPN and CDR2 SVGIG (reference sequence). The CDR3 is made up of 13 amino acids. V lost 4 bases and J 3 bases, leaving 12 bases between the germline ends. The CDR3 loop reads CAWMRQGHTEAFF. Written as DNA, the CDR3 is TGTGCCTGGATGAGGCAGGGACACACTGAAGCTTTCTTT.

The chain carries TRBV6-1 and TRBJ2-1; D remains unclear. Trimming took 6 bases from V and 0 from J, leaving 12 bases between them. The CDR3 spans 15 residues. Germline V lookup: CDR1 MNHNS, CDR2 SASEGT. The chain's CDR3 is CASSRMTASYNEQFF. Written as DNA, the CDR3 is TGTGCCAGCAGCCGAATGACGGCCTCCTACAATGAGCAGTTCTTC.

The rearrangement links TRBV10-3 to TRBJ1-2; 7 bases agree with TRBD1. Germline V lookup: CDR1 ENHRY, CDR2 SYGVKD. The CDR3 contains 15 residues. V lost 2 bases and J lost 3; bases outside the gene matches: 6. The CDR3 DNA reads as TGTGCCATCAGTGAGACCCAGACAGGGCACTATGGCTACACCTTC. It yields the protein CAISETQTGHYGYTF.

The V gene is TRBV6-5, the J gene TRBJ2-5; 8 bases are a match to TRBD2. The CDR3 has 16 amino acids. Germline lookup yields CDR1 MNHEY and CDR2 SVGAGI. Trimming took 2 bases from V and 5 from J; bases not matched to a gene: 10. DNA for the CDR3: TGTGCCAGCAGTTACCACAAACCGGGAGGGCCCGAGACCCAGTACTTC. This translates into CASSYHKPGGPETQYF.

V gene TRBV13 combines with J gene TRBJ2-7; 9 bases are a match to TRBD2. The J segment lost 5 bases and the V segment lost 5 bases, leaving 13 bases of the junction unmatched. The germline V gene encodes CDR1 PRHDT and CDR2 FYEKMQ (reference sequence). This CDR3 has 16 amino acids. CDR3 in amino acids: CASSPAPAGGPHEQYF. CDR3 nucleotide sequence: TGTGCCAGCAGCCCCGCGCCTGCGGGAGGGCCCCACGAGCAGTACTTC.

The CDR3 reads CATSGGTSADNEQFF. CDR3 DNA: TGTGCCACCAGTGGGGGGACTAGCGCAGACAATGAGCAGTTCTTC. The V call is TRBV15, the J call TRBJ2-1, with 10 bases that match TRBD2. The CDR3 spans 15 residues. Germline trimming cut 6 bases from V and 5 bases from J; bases unmatched to any gene: 7. Germline values: CDR1 LNHNV, CDR2 YYDKDF (reference sequence).

The chain couples TRBV7-2 to TRBJ1-1; no reliable D call. CDR3 length: 15 amino acids. Germline V gene lookup returns CDR1 SGHTA and CDR2 FQGNSA. The V gene lost 3 bases and the J gene lost 0 bases, with 11 bases spanning the gap. CDR3 DNA: TGTGCCAGCAGCTTCAAGACATCCTTGAACACTGAAGCTTTCTTT. Translating it yields CASSFKTSLNTEAFF.

This chain links TRBV27 with TRBJ2-1; 7 bases map to TRBD2. This CDR3 contains 17 residues. Germline trimming cut 5 bases from V and 0 bases from J; bases unmatched to any gene: 10. In germline, CDR1 is MNHEY, CDR2 SMNVEV (reference sequence). The CDR3 DNA reads as TGTGCCAGCAGTCCATCTTGGGGGGGGAGCTCCTACAATGAGCAGTTCTTC. It translates to CASSPSWGGSSYNEQFF.

The chain links TRBV7-9 to TRBJ2-2; tentative D call: TRBD2 (6 bases). Germline V gene lookup returns CDR1 SEHNR and CDR2 FQNEAQ (reference sequence). V gave up 6 bases and J gave up 3 bases, with 20 bases separating them. The CDR3 extends over 17 amino acids. CDR3 region: CASRHKPPERDTGELFF. The CDR3 DNA follows: TGTGCCAGCAGACATAAGCCCCCGGAGCGGGACACCGGGGAGCTGTTTTTT.

The chain couples TRBV6-6 to TRBJ2-5; no clear D. CDR1 and CDR2 from the germline V gene are MNHNY and SVGAGI (reference sequence). The CDR3 runs to 16 residues. The V end was cut by 2 bases, the J end by 1 base, with 14 bases between. The CDR3 loop is CASSYRALEVQETQYF. The CDR3 region has the DNA TGTGCCAGCAGTTACCGAGCACTGGAAGTCCAAGAGACCCAGTACTTC.

This rearrangement joins TRBV18 to TRBJ1-4, with D unresolved. CDR3 size: 18 residues. The germline CDR1 and CDR2 sequences are KGHSH and LQKENI. V was pared by 3 bases and J by 0 bases, with 17 bases between. This chain's CDR3 is CASSPMTELSATNEKLFF. Here the CDR3 DNA reads TGTGCCAGCTCACCGATGACGGAGCTATCTGCAACTAATGAAAAACTGTTTTTT.

V usage is TRBV7-3 and J usage is TRBJ2-1; 11 bases fit TRBD2. The length of the CDR3 is 15 residues. CDR1 and CDR2 (germline): SGHTA, FQGTGA. J was trimmed by 4 bases and V by 3 bases; bases with no gene match: 2. DNA of the CDR3: TGTGCCAGCAGCTTGACTAGCGGGGATTACAATGAGCAGTTCTTC. Protein sequence: CASSLTSGDYNEQFF. The variable domain in full, with the rest retrieved from reference TRBV7-3 and TRBJ2-1, is GAGVSQTPSNKVTEKGKYVELRCDPISGHTALYWYRQSLGQGPEFLIYFQGTGAADDSGLPNDRFFAVRPEGSVSTLKIQRTERGDSAVYLCASSLTSGDYNEQFFGPGTRLTVL.

The chain recombines TRBV7-3 with TRBJ1-2; 7 bases map to TRBD1. Germline V lookup: CDR1 SGHTA, CDR2 FQGTGA. There are 14 residues in the CDR3. V was clipped by 5 bases and J by 7 bases; unmatched bases: 10. The CDR3 is CASSPREGASGYTF. CDR3 nucleotides: TGTGCCAGCAGCCCAAGGGAGGGGGCGAGTGGCTACACCTTC. Full variable domain (remainder filled in from reference TRBV7-3 and TRBJ1-2): GAGVSQTPSNKVTEKGKYVELRCDPISGHTALYWYRQSLGQGPEFLIYFQGTGAADDSGLPNDRFFAVRPEGSVSTLKIQRTERGDSAVYLCASSPREGASGYTFGSGTRLTVV.

The chain joins TRBV27 to TRBJ2-3; 7 bases align to TRBD1. Unmatched junction bases numbered 9, after V lost 5 bases and J lost 1 base. The CDR3 covers 16 residues. Germline CDR1 is MNHEY and CDR2 is SMNVEV (reference sequence). The CDR3 reads CASSATQGVRTDTQYF. CDR3 DNA: TGTGCCAGCAGTGCTACTCAGGGGGTTCGCACAGATACGCAGTATTTT.

The rearrangement links TRBV2 to TRBJ2-3, with 9 bases lining up with TRBD2. CDR3 size: 18 residues. Germline loops: CDR1 SNHLY, CDR2 FYNNEI. After removal of 3 bases from V and 2 bases from J, the junction contained 12 bases not matched to a gene. CDR3 protein: CASSEDLGTSQFTDTQYF. Written as DNA, the CDR3 is TGTGCCAGCAGTGAGGATCTTGGGACTAGCCAATTCACAGATACGCAGTATTTT.

The genes are TRBV4-1 and TRBJ2-7, with D perhaps matching TRBD2 (6 bases). V was clipped by 1 base and J by 2 bases, with 21 bases between them. Germline V gene sequence: CDR1 MGHRA, CDR2 YSYEKL. The CDR3 sequence is 18 residues long. CDR3 sequence (DNA): TGCGCCAGCAGCCAAGGGGACCGGTTTCTAGCGAGGCCCTACGAGCAGTACTTC. Translated, it gives CASSQGDRFLARPYEQYF.

In its sample, this clone was seen once. This sequence joins TRBV18 and TRBJ2-5, with 7 bases matching TRBD1. The CDR3 is made up of 14 amino acids. V dropped 6 bases and J dropped 9; count of bases not matched to a gene: 13. Germline values: CDR1 KGHSH, CDR2 LQKENI. CDR3 bases: TGTGCCAGCTCCCCAGGTCAAACAGGGGATCCCCAGTACTTC. Residues: CASSPGQTGDPQYF.

J is TRBJ2-7 and V is TRBV28, with D possibly matching TRBD1 (5 bases). The V end was cut by 4 bases, the J end by 0 bases, with 7 bases between. The CDR3 is 13 amino acids. Germline CDR1 MDHEN, CDR2 SYDVKM. The CDR3 protein is CASSYRFSYEQYF. CDR3 nucleotide sequence: TGTGCCAGCAGTTACAGGTTCTCCTACGAGCAGTACTTC. Full variable domain (rest looked up from reference TRBV28 and TRBJ2-7): DVKVTQSSRYLVKRTGEKVFLECVQDMDHENMFWYRQDPGLGLRLIYFSYDVKMKEKGDIPEGYSVSREKKERFSLILESASTNQTSMYLCASSYRFSYEQYFGPGTRLTVT.

This chain connects TRBV7-2 to TRBJ2-7; a possible D gene is TRBD2 (5 bases). CDR3 length equals 14 residues. V lost 4 bases, J lost 2 bases, and 12 bases lay in between. Germline lookup yields CDR1 SGHTA and CDR2 FQGNSA. CDR3 sequence: CASSYLSGPYEQYF. The CDR3 coding sequence is TGTGCCAGCAGCTACCTCAGCGGACCCTACGAGCAGTACTTC.

This chain links TRBV28 with TRBJ1-2; TRBD1 is a possible D gene (5 bases). The CDR3 extends over 14 amino acids. The germline V gene has CDR1 MDHEN and CDR2 SYDVKM. Trimming stripped 6 bases from V and 7 bases from J, with 18 bases between. The CDR3 DNA reads as TGTGCCAGCAGGTCCCCCGACAGTTACTCTGGCTACACCTTC. Residues: CASRSPDSYSGYTF.

The chain carries TRBV7-9 and TRBJ2-5, with D possibly being TRBD1 or TRBD2 (5 bases each). Between the trimmed V and J ends, which lost 5 bases and 1 base, there was a span of 8 bases. Per the germline V gene, CDR1 is SEHNR and CDR2 is FQNEAQ (reference sequence). CDR3 size: 13 residues. The CDR3 here is CASSHGAQETQYF. CDR3 coding DNA: TGTGCCAGCAGCCACGGGGCCCAAGAGACCCAGTACTTC.

The V call is TRBV28, the J call TRBJ2-5, with a weak D call TRBD1 (6 bases). The CDR3 covers 15 residues. V lost 6 bases and J lost 2, with 16 bases in between. Germline CDR1 and CDR2: MDHEN and SYDVKM. The CDR3 sequence is CASRADSWNQETQYF. The CDR3 DNA follows: TGTGCCAGCAGAGCGGACAGTTGGAATCAAGAGACCCAGTACTTC.

In the case of this clone: The same CDR3 can be traced to other DNA sequences in this sample. The rearrangement links TRBV30 to TRBJ1-5; D call uncertain. The CDR3 is 15 amino acids. V was cut by 0 bases and J by 2 bases, with 11 bases left in between. The germline V gene has CDR1 GTSNPN and CDR2 SVGIG (reference sequence). CDR3 sequence: CAWSVRGKGNQPQHF. The CDR3 DNA reads TGTGCCTGGAGTGTAAGAGGGAAAGGCAATCAGCCCCAGCATTTT.

Concerning this clone itself: This sample includes further DNA sequences coding for the same CDR3. The rearrangement uses TRBV6-6 and TRBJ2-7, with 14 nucleotides matching TRBD2. CDR3 length: 14 amino acids. The germline V gene encodes CDR1 MNHNY and CDR2 SVGAGI (reference sequence). V lost 5 bases, J lost 3 bases, and 0 bases stayed unmatched. CDR3 nucleotides: TGTGCCAGCAGTGGGACTAGCGGGAGCTACGAGCAGTACTTC. This translates into CASSGTSGSYEQYF.

The V and J genes are TRBV13 and TRBJ2-2; 7 bases agree with TRBD1. The CDR3 is 18 amino acids. Per germline, CDR1 PRHDT and CDR2 FYEKMQ (reference sequence). V shed 5 bases and J 1 base; nucleotides not matched to a gene: 13. The CDR3 nucleotides read TGTGCCAGCAGCCCGGACAGGTGGACCCCCCGGAACACCGGGGAGCTGTTTTTT. Protein: CASSPDRWTPRNTGELFF.